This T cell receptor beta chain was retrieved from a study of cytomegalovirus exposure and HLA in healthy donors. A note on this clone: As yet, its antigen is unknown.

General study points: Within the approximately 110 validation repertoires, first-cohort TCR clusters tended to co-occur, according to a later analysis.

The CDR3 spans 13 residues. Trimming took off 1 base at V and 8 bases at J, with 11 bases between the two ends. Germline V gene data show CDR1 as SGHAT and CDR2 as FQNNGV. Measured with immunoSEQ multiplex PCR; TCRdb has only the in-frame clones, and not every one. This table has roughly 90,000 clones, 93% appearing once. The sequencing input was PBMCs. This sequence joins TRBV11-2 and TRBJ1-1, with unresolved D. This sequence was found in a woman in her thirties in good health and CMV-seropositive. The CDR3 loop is CASSLVPPSEAFF. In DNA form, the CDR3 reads TGTGCCAGCAGCTTAGTCCCGCCTAGCGAAGCTTTCTTT.